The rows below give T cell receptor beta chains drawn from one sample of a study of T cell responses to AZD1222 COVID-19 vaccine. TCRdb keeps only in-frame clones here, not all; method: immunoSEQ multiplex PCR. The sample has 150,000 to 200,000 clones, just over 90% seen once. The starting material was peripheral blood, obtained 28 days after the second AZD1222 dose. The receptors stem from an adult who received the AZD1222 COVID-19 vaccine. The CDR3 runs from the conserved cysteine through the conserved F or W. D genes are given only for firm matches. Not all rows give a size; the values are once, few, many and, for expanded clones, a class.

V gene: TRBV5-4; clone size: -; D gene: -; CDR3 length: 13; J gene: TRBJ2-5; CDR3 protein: CASSPGTKETQYF; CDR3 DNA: TGTGCCAGCAGCCCCGGGACAAAAGAGACCCAGTACTTC
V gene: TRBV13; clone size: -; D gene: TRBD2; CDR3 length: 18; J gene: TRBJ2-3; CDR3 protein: CASSPASGGPSGTDTQYF; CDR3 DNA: TGTGCCAGCAGTCCCGCTAGCGGGGGCCCTTCGGGTACAGATACGCAGTATTTT
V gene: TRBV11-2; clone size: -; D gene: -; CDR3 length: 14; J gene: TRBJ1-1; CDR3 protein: CASSFGGMRAEAFF; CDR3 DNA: TGTGCCAGCAGCTTTGGGGGAATGAGGGCTGAAGCTTTCTTT
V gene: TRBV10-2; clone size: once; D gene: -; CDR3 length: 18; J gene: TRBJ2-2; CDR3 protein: CASSEFVIRKWNTGELFF; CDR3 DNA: TGCGCCAGCAGTGAGTTTGTGATTCGAAAATGGAACACCGGGGAGCTGTTTTTT
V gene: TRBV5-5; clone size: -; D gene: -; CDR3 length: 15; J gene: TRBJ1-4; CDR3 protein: CASSILGDLNEKLFF; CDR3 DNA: TGTGCCAGCAGCATATTAGGGGACCTCAATGAAAAACTGTTTTTT
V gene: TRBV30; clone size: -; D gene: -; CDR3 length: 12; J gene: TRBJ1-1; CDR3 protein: CAWSGPGIGAFF; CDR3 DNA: TGTGCCTGGAGTGGCCCGGGCATAGGAGCTTTCTTT
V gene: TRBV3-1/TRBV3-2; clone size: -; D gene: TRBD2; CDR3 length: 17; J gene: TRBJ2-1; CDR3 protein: CASSPWTSGGVGNEQFF; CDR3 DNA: TGTGCCAGCAGCCCTTGGACTAGCGGGGGGGTAGGCAATGAGCAGTTCTTC
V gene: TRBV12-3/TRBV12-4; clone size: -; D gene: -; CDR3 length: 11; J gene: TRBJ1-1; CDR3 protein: CATGRDTEAFF; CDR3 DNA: TGTGCCACGGGAAGGGACACTGAAGCTTTCTTT
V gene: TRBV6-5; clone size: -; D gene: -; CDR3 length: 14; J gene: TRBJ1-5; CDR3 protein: CASCTRGLNQPQHF; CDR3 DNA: TGTGCCAGCTGCACCCGGGGCCTCAATCAGCCCCAGCATTTT
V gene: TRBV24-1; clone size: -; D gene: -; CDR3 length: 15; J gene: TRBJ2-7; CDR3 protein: CATSDPQGPSYEQYF; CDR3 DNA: TGTGCCACCAGTGACCCACAGGGCCCTTCCTACGAGCAGTACTTC
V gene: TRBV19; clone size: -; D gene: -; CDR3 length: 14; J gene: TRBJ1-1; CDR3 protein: CASSTPGRNTEAFF; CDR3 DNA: TGTGCCAGTAGTACGCCGGGGCGGAACACTGAAGCTTTCTTT
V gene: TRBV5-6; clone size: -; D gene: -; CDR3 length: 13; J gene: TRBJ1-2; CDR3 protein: CASSPRGTGGYTF; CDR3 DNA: TGTGCCAGCAGTCCGAGAGGGACTGGGGGCTACACCTTC
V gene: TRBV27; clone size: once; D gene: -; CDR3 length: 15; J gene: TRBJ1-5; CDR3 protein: CASSLAGIGNQPQHF; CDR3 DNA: TGTGCCAGCAGTTTAGCGGGTATCGGCAATCAGCCCCAGCATTTT
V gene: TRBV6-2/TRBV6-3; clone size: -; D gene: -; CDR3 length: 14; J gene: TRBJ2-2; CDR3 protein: CASSGTLSGGELFF; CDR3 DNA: TGTGCCAGCAGCGGGACACTGTCGGGCGGGGAGCTGTTTTTT
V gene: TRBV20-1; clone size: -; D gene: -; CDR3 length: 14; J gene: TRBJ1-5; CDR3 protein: CSASPRDSNQPQHF; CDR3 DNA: TGCAGTGCTAGTCCCAGGGATAGCAATCAGCCCCAGCATTTT
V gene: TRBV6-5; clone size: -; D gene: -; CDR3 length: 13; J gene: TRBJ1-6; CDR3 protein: CASSGTANSPLHF; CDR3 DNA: TGTGCCAGCAGCGGGACGGCGAATTCACCCCTCCACTTT
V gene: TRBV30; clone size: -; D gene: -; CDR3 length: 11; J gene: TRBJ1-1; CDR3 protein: CAWTRGTEAFF; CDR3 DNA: TGTGCCTGGACCAGGGGTACTGAAGCTTTCTTT
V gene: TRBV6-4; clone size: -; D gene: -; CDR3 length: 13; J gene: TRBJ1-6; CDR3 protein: CASSISYNSPLHF; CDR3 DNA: TGTGCCAGTTCTATCTCCTATAATTCACCCCTCCACTTT
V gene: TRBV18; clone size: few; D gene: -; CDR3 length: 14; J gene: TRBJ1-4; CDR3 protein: CASSMTGGQEKLFF; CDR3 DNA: TGTGCCAGCTCAATGACAGGCGGCCAGGAAAAACTGTTTTTT
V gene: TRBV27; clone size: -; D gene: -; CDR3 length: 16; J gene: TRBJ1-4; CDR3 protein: CASSLTRTAINEKLFF; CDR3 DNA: TGTGCCAGCAGCCTTACCCGGACAGCCATTAATGAAAAACTGTTTTTT
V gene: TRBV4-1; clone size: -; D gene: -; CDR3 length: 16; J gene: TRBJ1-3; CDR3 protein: CASSQERGATGNTIYF; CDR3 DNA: TGCGCCAGCAGCCAAGAACGGGGGGCGACTGGAAACACCATATATTTT
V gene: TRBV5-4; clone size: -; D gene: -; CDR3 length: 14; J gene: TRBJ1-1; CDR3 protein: CASSLGHPNTEAFF; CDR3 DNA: TGTGCCAGCAGTTTGGGACACCCGAACACTGAAGCTTTCTTT
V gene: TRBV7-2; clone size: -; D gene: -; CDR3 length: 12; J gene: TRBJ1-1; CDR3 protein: CASSSYGAEAFF; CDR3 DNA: TGTGCCAGCAGCTCCTACGGCGCTGAAGCTTTCTTT
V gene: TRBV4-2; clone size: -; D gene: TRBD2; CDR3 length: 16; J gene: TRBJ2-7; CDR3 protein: CASSQEGTRMTYEQYF; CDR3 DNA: TGTGCCAGCAGCCAAGAAGGGACTAGGATGACCTACGAGCAGTACTTC
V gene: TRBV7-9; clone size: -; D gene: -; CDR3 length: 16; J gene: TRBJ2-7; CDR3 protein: CASTQNRGGGPYEQYF; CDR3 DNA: TGTGCCAGCACCCAAAATCGAGGGGGTGGGCCCTACGAGCAGTACTTC
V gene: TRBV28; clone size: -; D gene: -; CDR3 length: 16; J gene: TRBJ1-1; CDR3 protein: CASSLNSWGADTEAFF; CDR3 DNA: TGTGCCAGCAGTTTAAATTCGTGGGGGGCAGACACTGAAGCTTTCTTT
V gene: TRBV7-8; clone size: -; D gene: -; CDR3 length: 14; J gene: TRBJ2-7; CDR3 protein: CASSFRDGTYEQYF; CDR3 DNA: TGTGCCAGCAGCTTCCGGGACGGAACCTACGAGCAGTACTTC